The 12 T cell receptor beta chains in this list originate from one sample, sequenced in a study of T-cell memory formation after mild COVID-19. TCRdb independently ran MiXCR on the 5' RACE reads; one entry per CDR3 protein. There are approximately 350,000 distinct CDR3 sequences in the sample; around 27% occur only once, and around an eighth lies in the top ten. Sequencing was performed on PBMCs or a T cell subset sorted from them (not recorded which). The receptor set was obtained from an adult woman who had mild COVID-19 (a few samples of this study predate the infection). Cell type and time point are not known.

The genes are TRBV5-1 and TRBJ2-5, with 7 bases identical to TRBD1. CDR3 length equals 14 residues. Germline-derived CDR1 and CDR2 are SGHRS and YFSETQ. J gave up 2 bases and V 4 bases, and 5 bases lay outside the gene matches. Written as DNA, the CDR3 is TGCGCCAGCAGCCGCGGACAGGAGCAAGAGACCCAGTACTTC. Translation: CASSRGQEQETQYF.

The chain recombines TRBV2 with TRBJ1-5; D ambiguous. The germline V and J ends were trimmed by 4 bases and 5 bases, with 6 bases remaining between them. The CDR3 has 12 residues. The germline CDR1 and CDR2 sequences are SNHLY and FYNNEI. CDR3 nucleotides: TGTGCCAGCAGTGGGAACGATCAGCCCCAGCATTTT. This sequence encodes CASSGNDQPQHF.

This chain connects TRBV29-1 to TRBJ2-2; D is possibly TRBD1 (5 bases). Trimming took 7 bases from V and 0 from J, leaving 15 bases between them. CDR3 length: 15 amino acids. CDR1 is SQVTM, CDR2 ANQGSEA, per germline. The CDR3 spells CSAKQGTSNTGELFF. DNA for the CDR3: TGCAGCGCAAAGCAGGGTACATCGAACACCGGGGAGCTGTTTTTT.

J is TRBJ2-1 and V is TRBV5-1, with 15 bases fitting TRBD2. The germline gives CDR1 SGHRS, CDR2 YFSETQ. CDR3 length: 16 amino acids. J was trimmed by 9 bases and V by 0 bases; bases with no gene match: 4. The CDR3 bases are TGCGCCAGCAGCTTGGTGGGACTAGCGGGAGGTAGTGAGCAGTTCTTC. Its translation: CASSLVGLAGGSEQFF.

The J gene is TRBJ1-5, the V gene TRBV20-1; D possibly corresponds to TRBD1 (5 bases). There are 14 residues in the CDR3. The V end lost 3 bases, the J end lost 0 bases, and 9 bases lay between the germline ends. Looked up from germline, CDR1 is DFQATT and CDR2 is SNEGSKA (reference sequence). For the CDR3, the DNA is TGCAGTGCTAGTGAGGGGAGTAGCAATCAGCCCCAGCATTTT. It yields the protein CSASEGSSNQPQHF.

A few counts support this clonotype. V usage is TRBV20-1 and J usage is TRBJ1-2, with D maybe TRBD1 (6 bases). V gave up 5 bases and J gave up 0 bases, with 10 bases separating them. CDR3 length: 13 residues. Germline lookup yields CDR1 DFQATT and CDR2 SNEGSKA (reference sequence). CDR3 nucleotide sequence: TGCAGTGCTCCCAGGGGATCTAACTATGGCTACACCTTC. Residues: CSAPRGSNYGYTF.

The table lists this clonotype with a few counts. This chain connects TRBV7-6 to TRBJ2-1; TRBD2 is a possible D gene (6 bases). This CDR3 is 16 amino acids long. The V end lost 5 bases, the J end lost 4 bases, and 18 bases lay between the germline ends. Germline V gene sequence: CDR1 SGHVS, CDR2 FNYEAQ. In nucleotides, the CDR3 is TGTGCCAGCAGCCCCAGTTGGGGGGACCTATACAATGAGCAGTTCTTC. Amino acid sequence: CASSPSWGDLYNEQFF.

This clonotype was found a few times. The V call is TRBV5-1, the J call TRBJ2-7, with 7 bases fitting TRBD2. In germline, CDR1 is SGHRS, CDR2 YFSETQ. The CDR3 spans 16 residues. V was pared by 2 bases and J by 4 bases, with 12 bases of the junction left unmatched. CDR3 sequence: CASSLLSGTTLYEQYF. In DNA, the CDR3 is TGCGCCAGCAGCTTATTGTCCGGGACTACCTTATACGAGCAGTACTTC.

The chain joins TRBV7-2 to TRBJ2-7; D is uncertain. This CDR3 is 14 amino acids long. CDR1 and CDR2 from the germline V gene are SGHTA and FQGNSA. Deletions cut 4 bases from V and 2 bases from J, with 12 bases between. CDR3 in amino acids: CASSWNNGPYEQYF. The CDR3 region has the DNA TGTGCCAGCAGCTGGAACAATGGGCCCTACGAGCAGTACTTC. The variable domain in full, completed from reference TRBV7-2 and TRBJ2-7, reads GAGVSQSPSNKVTEKGKDVELRCDPISGHTALYWYRQSLGQGLEFLIYFQGNSAPDKSGLPSDRFSAERTGGSVSTLTIQRTQQEDSAVYLCASSWNNGPYEQYFGPGTRLTVT.

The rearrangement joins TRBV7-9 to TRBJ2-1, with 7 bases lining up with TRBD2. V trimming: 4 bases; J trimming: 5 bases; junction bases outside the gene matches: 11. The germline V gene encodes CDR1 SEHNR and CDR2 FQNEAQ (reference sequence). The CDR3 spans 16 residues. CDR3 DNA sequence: TGTGCCAGCAGCTCCCGGGCTGGGACTAATAACAATGAGCAGTTCTTC. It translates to CASSSRAGTNNNEQFF. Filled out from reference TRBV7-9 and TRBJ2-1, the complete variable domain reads DTGVSQNPRHKITKRGQNVTFRCDPISEHNRLYWYRQTLGQGPEFLTYFQNEAQLEKSRLLSDRFSAERPKGSFSTLEIQRTEQGDSAMYLCASSSRAGTNNNEQFFGPGTRLTVL.

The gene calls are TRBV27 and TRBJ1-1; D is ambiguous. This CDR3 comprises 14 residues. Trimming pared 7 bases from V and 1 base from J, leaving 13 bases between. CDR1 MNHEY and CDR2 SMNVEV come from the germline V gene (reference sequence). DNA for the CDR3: TGTGCCAGCAAGTTTCGAGAGGCGAACACTGAAGCTTTCTTT. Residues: CASKFREANTEAFF.

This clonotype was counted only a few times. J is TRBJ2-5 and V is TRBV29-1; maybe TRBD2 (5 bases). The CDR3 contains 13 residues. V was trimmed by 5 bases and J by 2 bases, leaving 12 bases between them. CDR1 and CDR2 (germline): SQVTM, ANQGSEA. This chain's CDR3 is CSVRRGAQETQYF. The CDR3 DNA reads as TGCAGCGTTCGTCGGGGTGCTCAAGAGACCCAGTACTTC.